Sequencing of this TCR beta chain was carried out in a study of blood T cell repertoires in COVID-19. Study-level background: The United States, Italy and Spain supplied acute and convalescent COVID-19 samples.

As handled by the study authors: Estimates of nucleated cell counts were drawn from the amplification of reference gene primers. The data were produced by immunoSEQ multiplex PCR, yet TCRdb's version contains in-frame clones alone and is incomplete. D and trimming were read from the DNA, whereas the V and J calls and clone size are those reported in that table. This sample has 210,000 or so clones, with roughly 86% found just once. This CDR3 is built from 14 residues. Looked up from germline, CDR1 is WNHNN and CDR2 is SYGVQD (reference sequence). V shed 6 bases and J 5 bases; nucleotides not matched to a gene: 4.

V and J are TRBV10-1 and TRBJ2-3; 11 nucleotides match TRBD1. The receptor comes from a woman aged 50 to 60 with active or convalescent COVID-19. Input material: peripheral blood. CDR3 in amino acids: CASRAGTGGDTQYF. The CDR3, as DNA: TGCGCCAGCAGGGCCGGGACAGGGGGAGATACGCAGTATTTT.